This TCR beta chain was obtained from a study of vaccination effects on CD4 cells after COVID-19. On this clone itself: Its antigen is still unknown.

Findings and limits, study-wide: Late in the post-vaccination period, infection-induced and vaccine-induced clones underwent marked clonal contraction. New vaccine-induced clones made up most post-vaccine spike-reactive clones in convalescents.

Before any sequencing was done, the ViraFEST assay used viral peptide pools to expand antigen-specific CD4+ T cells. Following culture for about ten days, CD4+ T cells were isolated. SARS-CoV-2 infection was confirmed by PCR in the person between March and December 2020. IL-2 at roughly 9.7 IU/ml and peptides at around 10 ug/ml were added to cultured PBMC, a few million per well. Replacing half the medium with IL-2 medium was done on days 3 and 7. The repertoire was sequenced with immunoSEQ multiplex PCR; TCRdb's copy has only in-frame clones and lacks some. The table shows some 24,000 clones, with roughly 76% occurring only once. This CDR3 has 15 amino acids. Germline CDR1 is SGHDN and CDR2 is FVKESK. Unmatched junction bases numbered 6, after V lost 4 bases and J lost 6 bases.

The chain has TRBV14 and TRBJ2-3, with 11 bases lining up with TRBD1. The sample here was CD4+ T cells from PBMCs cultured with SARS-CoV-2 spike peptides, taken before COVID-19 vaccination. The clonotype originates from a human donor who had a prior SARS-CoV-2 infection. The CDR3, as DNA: TGTGCCAGCAGCCTTTCGGGACAGGGGGGCGATACGCAGTATTTT. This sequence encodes CASSLSGQGGDTQYF.